This T cell receptor (beta chain) originates from a study of blood T cell repertoires in COVID-19. Study at large: Acute and convalescent COVID-19 samples came from the United States, Italy and Spain. Sources were T cells, B-cell-depleted T cells, or PBMCs; the material itself was cDNA or gDNA.

V was clipped by 6 bases and J by 5 bases; unmatched bases: 13. The CDR3 runs to 14 residues. Germline CDR1 and CDR2: GTSNPN and SVGIG (reference sequence). Original processing methods: Estimates of nucleated cell counts were drawn from the amplification of reference gene primers. The repertoire was sequenced with immunoSEQ multiplex PCR; TCRdb's copy has only in-frame clones and lacks some. Clone size and the V and J calls come from that table; the DNA yielded D and trimming. The data show fewer than 400,000 clones, more than 85% seen once. The sample was peripheral blood. The genes are TRBV30 and TRBJ2-7, with 7 bases lining up with TRBD1. This clonotype was sampled from a human donor in a cohort sampled during active COVID-19. The CDR3 spells CACQTGPVHHEQYF. CDR3 bases: TGTGCCTGTCAGACAGGGCCAGTTCACCACGAGCAGTACTTC.